These 31 T cell receptor beta chains share one sample of origin, sequenced in a study of blood T cells in healthy people across ages. PCR was performed a second time for roughly 7 to 12 cycles using a sample-barcoded 5' primer and a J-beta primer mix. MiXCR, run by TCRdb on the 5' RACE reads, gives a single entry per CDR3 protein. The sample lists just over 800,000 distinct CDR3 sequences, 62% seen once, with roughly 26% in the top ten. The sequenced material came from blood. These receptors were obtained from a man younger than 40 in good health.

This clonotype was counted a few times. The V call is TRBV4-3, the J call TRBJ2-6; D unresolved. There are 16 residues in the CDR3. The germline V gene encodes CDR1 LGHNA and CDR2 YSLEER. Deletions cut 0 bases from V and 4 bases from J, with 10 bases between. CDR3 in DNA: TGCGCCAGCAGCCAAGACCGACCGTCCGGGGCCAACGTCCTGACTTTC. This translates into CASSQDRPSGANVLTF.

This clonotype was observed a handful of times. The CDR3 spells CASSDGAKETQYF. The CDR3 DNA reads TGTGCCAGCAGTGATGGCGCGAAAGAGACCCAGTACTTC. This chain links TRBV12-3 or TRBV12-4 with TRBJ2-5; D unresolved. The CDR3 has 13 amino acids. V lost 5 bases and J 3 bases, leaving 10 bases between the germline ends.

This clonotype came up a few times. The rearrangement joins TRBV10-3 to TRBJ2-1; 8 bases match TRBD2. This CDR3 is built from 15 residues. Germline trimming cut 7 bases from V and 6 bases from J; bases unmatched to any gene: 11. The germline gives CDR1 ENHRY, CDR2 SYGVKD. CDR3 DNA: TGTGCCATCACCCCCGGAGCCCGGGGGGGCAATGAGCAGTTCTTC. Translating gives CAITPGARGGNEQFF.

The V call is TRBV18, the J call TRBJ1-6; D uncertain. In germline, CDR1 is KGHSH, CDR2 LQKENI. Between the trimmed V and J ends, which lost 6 bases and 6 bases, there was a span of 21 bases. CDR3 length: 17 residues. The CDR3 protein is CASSAIGPPGGNSPLHF. The CDR3 DNA sequence: TGTGCCAGCTCGGCTATAGGTCCGCCCGGCGGTAATTCACCCCTCCACTTT.

This clonotype was recorded a few times. V and J are TRBV9 and TRBJ2-7; no firm D call. The CDR3 consists of 15 residues. Per the germline V gene, CDR1 is SGDLS and CDR2 is YYNGEE. Trimming cost V 0 bases and J 0 bases, with 10 bases left between them. The CDR3 bases are TGTGCCAGCAGCGTAGGCACGACGTACTCCTACGAGCAGTACTTC. This encodes CASSVGTTYSYEQYF.

The rearrangement joins TRBV20-1 to TRBJ1-5; 7 nucleotides agree with TRBD1. Per the germline V gene, CDR1 is DFQATT and CDR2 is SNEGSKA (reference sequence). This CDR3 comprises 15 residues. Trimming cost V 6 bases and J 3 bases; bases outside gene matches: 11. CDR3 bases: TGCAGTGCGCCGAGCTTGGGACAGATCAATCAGCCCCAGCATTTT. Residues: CSAPSLGQINQPQHF.

This clonotype showed up just a few times. The chain employs TRBV28 and TRBJ2-1; 9 bases match TRBD1. The length of the CDR3 is 16 residues. Germline CDR1 MDHEN, CDR2 SYDVKM. V dropped 4 bases and J dropped 3; count of bases not matched to a gene: 7. This CDR3 is CASSSILGQGYNEQFF. CDR3 DNA sequence: TGTGCCAGCAGTTCCATATTGGGACAGGGCTACAATGAGCAGTTCTTC. Using reference TRBV28 and TRBJ2-1 for the parts outside the CDR3, the full variable domain is DVKVTQSSRYLVKRTGEKVFLECVQDMDHENMFWYRQDPGLGLRLIYFSYDVKMKEKGDIPEGYSVSREKKERFSLILESASTNQTSMYLCASSSILGQGYNEQFFGPGTRLTVL.

CDR3 DNA: TGTGCCAGCAGCAAAGACGAGGGCAACCACGAGCAGTACTTC. Residues: CASSKDEGNHEQYF. This sequence joins TRBV11-1 and TRBJ2-4; a weak D match, TRBD2 (5 bases). The DNA end favors TRBJ2-7, so the J call may be wrong. CDR1 is SGHAT, CDR2 FQDESV, per germline (reference sequence). This CDR3 has 14 residues.

V is TRBV6-6 and J is TRBJ2-7, with TRBD2 matching 9 bases. The closer fit of TRBJ2-5 to the DNA end suggests the J call may be wrong. This CDR3 comprises 17 residues. Germline assignment: CDR1 MNHNY and CDR2 SVGAGI (reference sequence). The CDR3 spells CASSYIFGGGAAETQYF. The CDR3 coding sequence is TGTGCCAGCAGTTACATCTTTGGCGGGGGGGCCGCGGAGACCCAGTACTTC.

The CDR3 loop is CASSYEGKYGYTF. In nucleotides, the CDR3 is TGTGCCAGCAGTTACGAGGGAAAATATGGCTACACCTTC. V gene TRBV6-2 or TRBV6-3 combines with J gene TRBJ1-2; D gene unclear. CDR1 MNHEY and CDR2 SVGEGT come from the germline V gene. V was shortened by 2 bases and J by 5 bases, with 9 bases between the two germline ends. CDR3 length: 13 amino acids.

The rearrangement uses TRBV12-3 or TRBV12-4 and TRBJ2-1, with D possibly TRBD2 on 5 matching bases. This CDR3 is built from 14 residues. V was trimmed by 7 bases and J by 0 bases, leaving 10 bases between them. CDR3 region: CASTPAGSYNEQFF. DNA of the CDR3: TGTGCCAGCACCCCGGCGGGCTCCTACAATGAGCAGTTCTTC.

The chain combines TRBV20-1 with TRBJ2-1; TRBD2 matches at 12 bases. The germline gives CDR1 DFQATT, CDR2 SNEGSKA (reference sequence). The CDR3 contains 16 residues. V dropped 6 bases and J dropped 0; count of bases not matched to a gene: 6. The CDR3 nucleotides read TGCAGTGCAACTAGCGGGGGGACTAGCTCCTACAATGAGCAGTTCTTC. Amino acid sequence: CSATSGGTSSYNEQFF.

V gene TRBV29-1 combines with J gene TRBJ2-1; 7 positions agree with TRBD2. The CDR3 is 13 amino acids. In germline, CDR1 is SQVTM, CDR2 ANQGSEA. With 5 bases clipped from V and 10 bases from J, the junction kept 11 bases outside the gene matches. Here the CDR3 reads CSVKSQRGGEQFF. CDR3 bases: TGCAGCGTTAAGTCGCAGCGGGGAGGGGAGCAGTTCTTC.

The genes are TRBV6-2 or TRBV6-3 and TRBJ1-2; D is undetermined. The CDR3 spans 12 residues. The V end lost 4 bases, the J end lost 7 bases, and 10 bases lay between the germline ends. Germline V gene sequence: CDR1 MNHEY, CDR2 SVGEGT. The CDR3 region has the DNA TGTGCCAGCAGTTCGGTTTTCAGTGGCTACACCTTC. Translation gives CASSSVFSGYTF.

The chain joins TRBV13 to TRBJ2-1; D is possibly TRBD2 (5 bases). Germline lookup yields CDR1 PRHDT and CDR2 FYEKMQ (reference sequence). Trimming removed 2 bases at V and 7 bases at J, with 12 bases between. This CDR3 is built from 14 residues. CDR3 bases: TGTGCCAGCAGCTTAAGGTCCGCGGGTAATGAGCAGTTCTTC. Amino acids: CASSLRSAGNEQFF. Full variable domain (remainder filled in from reference TRBV13 and TRBJ2-1): AAGVIQSPRHLIKEKRETATLKCYPIPRHDTVYWYQQGPGQDPQFLISFYEKMQSDKGSIPDRFSAQQFSDYHSELNMSSLELGDSALYFCASSLRSAGNEQFFGPGTRLTVL.

This clonotype was seen only a few times. V is TRBV10-3 and J is TRBJ2-7, with TRBD1 as a possible D gene (5 bases). The CDR3 totals 14 residues. CDR1 is ENHRY and CDR2 is SYGVKD in the germline V gene. Trimming stripped 3 bases from V and 3 bases from J, with 12 bases between. The CDR3 reads CAISDPRQLYEQYF. The DNA for the CDR3 is TGTGCCATCAGTGATCCCCGACAGCTCTACGAGCAGTACTTC.

V is TRBV11-1 and J is TRBJ2-7; TRBD2 aligns across 11 bases. There are 16 residues in the CDR3. Losses at the gene ends were 3 bases for V and 8 bases for J; bases not matched to a gene: 12. Germline V gives CDR1 SGHAT, CDR2 FQDESV (reference sequence). The CDR3 protein is CASSFQLAGDGYKQYF. In DNA, the CDR3 is TGTGCCAGCAGCTTCCAACTAGCGGGGGACGGGTACAAGCAGTACTTC. Full variable domain (missing parts from reference TRBV11-1 and TRBJ2-7): EAEVAQSPRYKITEKSQAVAFWCDPISGHATLYWYRQILGQGPELLVQFQDESVVDDSQLPKDRFSAERLKGVDSTLKIQPAELGDSAMYLCASSFQLAGDGYKQYFGPGTRLTVT.

The chain couples TRBV20-1 to TRBJ2-7; possible D gene TRBD2, 5 bases. CDR3 length equals 13 residues. Trimming stripped 3 bases from V and 3 bases from J, with 12 bases between. Germline CDR1 and CDR2: DFQATT and SNEGSKA (reference sequence). CDR3 coding DNA: TGCAGTGCTAGTGATTCGGGGTACTACGAGCAGTACTTC. This sequence encodes CSASDSGYYEQYF.

This clonotype was seen a few times. V usage is TRBV20-1 and J usage is TRBJ2-7, with TRBD2 as a possible D gene (5 bases). The CDR3 spans 14 residues. Germline loops: CDR1 DFQATT, CDR2 SNEGSKA (reference sequence). V was trimmed by 6 bases and J by 2 bases, leaving 17 bases between them. CDR3 in amino acids: CSAQEGTLPYEQYF. The CDR3 nucleotides read TGCAGTGCGCAAGAGGGAACCCTTCCCTACGAGCAGTACTTC.

The rearrangement joins TRBV7-9 to TRBJ2-1, with D perhaps assigned TRBD1 or TRBD2 (5 bases each). Germline V gene lookup returns CDR1 SEHNR and CDR2 FQNEAQ (reference sequence). V lost 5 bases, J lost 8 bases, and 16 bases lay in between. This CDR3 has 14 residues. The DNA of the CDR3 is TGTGCCAGCAGCCCTGAGGCGTGGGGGTATGAGCAGTTCTTC. This gives the protein CASSPEAWGYEQFF.

The chain joins TRBV9 to TRBJ2-1, with 7 bases lining up with TRBD1. The CDR3 consists of 15 residues. The ends lost 3 bases at V and 5 bases at J; junction bases unmatched: 8. Germline V lookup: CDR1 SGDLS, CDR2 YYNGEE. As DNA, the CDR3 is TGTGCCAGCAGCGCCTCCTCGACAGGGAACAATGAGCAGTTCTTC. Translated: CASSASSTGNNEQFF.

The genes are TRBV29-1 and TRBJ1-4, with D hard to call. Trimming left V 5 bases short and J 5 bases short, with 3 bases between. Germline CDR1 is SQVTM and CDR2 is ANQGSEA. This CDR3 has 10 residues. The CDR3 reads CSVYNEKLFF. DNA of the CDR3: TGCAGCGTTTACAATGAAAAACTGTTTTTT.

V usage is TRBV14 and J usage is TRBJ1-2, with TRBD1 matching 9 bases. CDR3 length equals 14 residues. Germline values: CDR1 SGHDN, CDR2 FVKESK. Germline trimming cut 2 bases from V and 6 bases from J; bases unmatched to any gene: 4. The CDR3 reads CASSQWDREDGYTF. As DNA, the CDR3 is TGTGCCAGCAGCCAATGGGACAGGGAAGATGGCTACACCTTC.

The J gene is TRBJ1-2, the V gene TRBV7-9; 7 bases align to TRBD1. In germline, CDR1 is SEHNR, CDR2 FQNEAQ (reference sequence). CDR3 size: 16 residues. With V trimmed by 1 base and J by 4 bases, 9 bases remained unmatched. The CDR3 nucleotides are TGTGCCAGCAGCTTAGAAGGGGGCCCCGCGACCTATGGCTACACCTTC. This gives the protein CASSLEGGPATYGYTF. The full variable domain, completed using reference TRBV7-9 and TRBJ1-2, is DTGVSQNPRHKITKRGQNVTFRCDPISEHNRLYWYRQTLGQGPEFLTYFQNEAQLEKSRLLSDRFSAERPKGSFSTLEIQRTEQGDSAMYLCASSLEGGPATYGYTFGSGTRLTVV.

There are a few counts of this clonotype. The chain is built from TRBV27 and TRBJ2-5; D not certain. Germline CDR1 MNHEY, CDR2 SMNVEV (reference sequence). The V and J ends lost 3 bases and 3 bases respectively, with 8 bases between them. The CDR3 runs 13 residues. CDR3 in amino acids: CASSFLQKETQYF. The CDR3, as DNA: TGTGCCAGCAGTTTCTTACAAAAAGAGACCCAGTACTTC.

The chain carries TRBV6-5 and TRBJ1-2; perhaps TRBD1 as D (6 bases). Germline V gene data show CDR1 as MNHEY and CDR2 as SVGAGI. The CDR3 totals 11 residues. The CDR3 protein is CAVWGAHGYTF. The CDR3 DNA sequence: TGTGCTGTCTGGGGGGCCCATGGCTACACCTTC.

CDR3 DNA: TGCGCCAGCAGGACAGGGCTTGCTCTTTGGGACATTCAGTACTTC. This codes for CASRTGLALWDIQYF. The chain recombines TRBV5-1 with TRBJ2-4; 7 bases line up with TRBD1. After removal of 5 bases from V and 8 bases from J, the junction contained 13 bases not matched to a gene. Per the germline V gene, CDR1 is SGHRS and CDR2 is YFSETQ. This CDR3 spans 15 amino acids.

The chain joins TRBV9 to TRBJ2-7, with a possible D match to TRBD2 (5 bases). Germline CDR1 is SGDLS and CDR2 is YYNGEE. The V gene lost 0 bases and the J gene lost 1 base, with 11 bases spanning the gap. The CDR3 has 15 residues. CDR3 nucleotides: TGTGCCAGCAGCGTAGGAGGGCAGCCTTCCTACGAGCAGTACTTC. This encodes CASSVGGQPSYEQYF. The full variable domain, with the rest looked up from reference TRBV9 and TRBJ2-7, is DSGVTQTPKHLITATGQRVTLRCSPRSGDLSVYWYQQSLDQGLQFLIQYYNGEERAKGNILERFSAQQFPDLHSELNLSSLELGDSALYFCASSVGGQPSYEQYFGPGTRLTVT.

This sequence joins TRBV20-1 and TRBJ2-7, with 8 bases that match TRBD1. The CDR3 contains 11 residues. The germline V gene has CDR1 DFQATT and CDR2 SNEGSKA (reference sequence). The trim removed 5 bases at V and 5 bases at J, leaving 2 bases unmatched. The CDR3 protein is CSALTGDEQYF. The CDR3 DNA is TGCAGTGCTCTGACAGGGGACGAGCAGTACTTC.

The chain recombines TRBV24-1 with TRBJ2-1; TRBD1 agrees at 7 bases. Trimming at V came to 0 bases and at J to 2 bases, leaving 3 bases not matched to a gene. The CDR3 is made up of 16 amino acids. Germline V CDR1 and CDR2: KGHDR, SFDVKD. The CDR3 DNA reads as TGTGCCACCAGTGATTTGGGGACAGATCCCTACAATGAGCAGTTCTTC. Its translation is CATSDLGTDPYNEQFF.

The genes are TRBV12-3 or TRBV12-4 and TRBJ1-1; no clear D gene. Between the trimmed V and J ends, which lost 3 bases and 1 base, there was a span of 9 bases. This CDR3 is 14 amino acids long. The CDR3 nucleotides read TGTGCCAGCAGTTTCAATGCGGCGAACACTGAAGCTTTCTTT. This sequence encodes CASSFNAANTEAFF.